These 17 T cell receptor beta chains were sequenced from one sample in a study of memory CD4+ T cells and cytomegalovirus serostatus. This table comes from immunoSEQ multiplex PCR, and its TCRdb copy is limited to in-frame clones, with some not included. Here the sample spans over 40,000 clones, 65% to 85% being singletons. Single viable CD3+CD4+CD8-CD45RO+ cells were sorted as the memory CD4+ T cells. What was sequenced was memory CD4+ T cells from blood. These TCRs come from an adult in good health and CMV-seronegative.

The V call is TRBV4-2, the J call TRBJ2-3, with D hard to call. This CDR3 comprises 15 residues. Germline V gene lookup returns CDR1 LGHNA and CDR2 YNFKEQ. Trimming cost V 3 bases and J 6 bases, with 16 bases left between them. CDR3 loop: CASSQETASWDTQYF. CDR3 DNA sequence: TGTGCCAGCAGCCAGGAAACGGCCAGCTGGGATACGCAGTATTTT.

This chain joins TRBV9 and TRBJ1-1, with TRBD1 matching 7 bases. Looked up from germline, CDR1 is SGDLS and CDR2 is YYNGEE. The CDR3 contains 14 residues. V shed 4 bases and J 3 bases; nucleotides not matched to a gene: 6. The CDR3 nucleotides read TGTGCCAGCAGCTGGGACAGAAGTGACACTGAAGCTTTCTTT. Translating gives CASSWDRSDTEAFF.

V is TRBV30 and J is TRBJ2-7, with D hard to call. V shed 2 bases and J shed 12 bases, with 14 bases lying between them. The CDR3 length is 11 residues. Germline V gene lookup returns CDR1 GTSNPN and CDR2 SVGIG (reference sequence). CDR3 DNA: TGTGCCTGGAGTCCCTCCGTCGGCCTGTACTTC. It specifies CAWSPSVGLYF. The full variable domain, completed using reference TRBV30 and TRBJ2-7, is SQTIHQWPATLVQPVGSPLSLECTVEGTSNPNLYWYRQAAGRGLQLLFYSVGIGQISSEVPQNLSASRPQDRQFILSSKKLLLSDSGFYLCAWSPSVGLYFGPGTRLTVT.

The chain combines TRBV27 with TRBJ2-3; 11 positions match TRBD2. V shed 3 bases, J shed 0 bases, and the junction held 5 bases outside the gene matches. This CDR3 has 17 amino acids. CDR1 and CDR2 from the germline V gene are MNHEY and SMNVEV (reference sequence). CDR3 sequence reads: CASSFFGTSGSTDTQYF. The CDR3 DNA is TGTGCCAGCAGTTTCTTCGGGACTAGCGGTAGCACAGATACGCAGTATTTT.

In its sample, this clone was seen once. The J gene is TRBJ1-3, the V gene TRBV4-2, with unresolved D. This CDR3 is 16 amino acids long. V shed 1 base and J shed 2 bases, with 12 bases lying between them. CDR1 LGHNA and CDR2 YNFKEQ come from the germline V gene. As DNA, the CDR3 is TGTGCCAGCAGCCAAGGGGTAGGAGGGACTGGAAACACCATATATTTT. This codes for CASSQGVGGTGNTIYF.

The chain combines TRBV19 with TRBJ1-2, with 10 nucleotides matching TRBD1. The length of the CDR3 is 14 residues. Germline loops: CDR1 LNHDA, CDR2 SQIVND (reference sequence). Trimming at V came to 7 bases and at J to 5 bases, leaving 7 bases not matched to a gene. As DNA, the CDR3 is TGTGCCAGTAAAGTGGGGGACAGGGGATATGGCTACACCTTC. Its protein is CASKVGDRGYGYTF.

The chain has TRBV23-1 and TRBJ2-3; 7 bases fit TRBD2. TRBV23-1 is labeled an ORF, and its function is uncertain. CDR3 size: 15 residues. V lost 8 bases, J lost 2 bases, and 10 bases stayed unmatched. CDR3 in amino acids: CASRVAGPTTDTQYF. The CDR3 DNA sequence: TGCGCCAGCCGTGTAGCGGGCCCGACCACAGATACGCAGTATTTT.

The rearrangement uses TRBV5-4 and TRBJ2-7; TRBD1 might be the D (6 bases). The germline V gene encodes CDR1 SGHNT and CDR2 YYREEE (reference sequence). Trimming cost V 3 bases and J 3 bases, with 22 bases left between them. The CDR3 spans 17 residues. CDR3 in amino acids: CASSSKKNRDANYEQYF. The CDR3 DNA is TGTGCCAGCAGCTCGAAAAAAAACAGGGACGCCAACTACGAGCAGTACTTC.

The rearrangement links TRBV4-2 to TRBJ1-2; maybe TRBD1 (6 bases). From germline, CDR1 is LGHNA and CDR2 YNFKEQ. The CDR3 length is 17 residues. Trimming removed 3 bases at V and 8 bases at J, with 25 bases between. This CDR3 is CASSHYSPDPGGPGYTF. In DNA, the CDR3 is TGTGCCAGCAGCCATTACAGCCCGGACCCGGGGGGGCCAGGCTACACCTTC.

The J gene is TRBJ1-1, the V gene TRBV18, with D possibly being TRBD1 (5 bases). CDR1 and CDR2 from the germline V gene are KGHSH and LQKENI. V lost 3 bases, J lost 6 bases, and 14 bases lay in between. This CDR3 is built from 14 residues. The CDR3 region is CASSPGTGSAEAFF. CDR3 in DNA: TGTGCCAGCTCACCTGGGACGGGCTCTGCTGAAGCTTTCTTT.

V usage is TRBV10-1 and J usage is TRBJ1-1, with no clear D. This CDR3 region has 13 residues. The germline V gene encodes CDR1 WNHNN and CDR2 SYGVQD (reference sequence). The V end lost 1 base, the J end lost 3 bases, and 6 bases lay between the germline ends. The CDR3 spells CASSEFRDTEAFF. CDR3 coding DNA: TGCGCCAGCAGTGAGTTCAGAGACACTGAAGCTTTCTTT.

In its sample, this clone was seen once. This chain joins TRBV5-1 and TRBJ1-3; D call uncertain. CDR3 size: 15 residues. Looked up from germline, CDR1 is SGHRS and CDR2 is YFSETQ. Trimming took 4 bases from V and 2 from J, leaving 13 bases between them. The CDR3 loop reads CASSQAVGPGNTIYF. CDR3 bases: TGCGCCAGCAGCCAGGCGGTGGGCCCTGGAAACACCATATATTTT.

The chain has TRBV5-6 and TRBJ2-1; maybe TRBD1 (5 bases). The ends were cut back, 8 bases at V and 6 bases at J, with 12 bases in the middle. Germline V lookup: CDR1 SGHDT, CDR2 YYEEEE. CDR3 length equals 12 residues. The CDR3 reads CASTTDFNEQFF. The DNA for the CDR3 is TGTGCCAGTACGACAGATTTCAATGAGCAGTTCTTC.

The chain employs TRBV7-2 and TRBJ1-2, with D maybe TRBD1 (5 bases). V was trimmed by 1 base and J by 6 bases, leaving 12 bases between them. The germline V gene encodes CDR1 SGHTA and CDR2 FQGNSA. This CDR3 has 14 residues. The CDR3: CASSLGGSFDGYTF. The CDR3 coding sequence is TGTGCCAGCAGCTTAGGGGGGTCGTTTGATGGCTACACCTTC.

This clone was seen only once. The rearrangement links TRBV18 to TRBJ1-1; D perhaps matches TRBD1 (5 bases). Germline V gives CDR1 KGHSH, CDR2 LQKENI. The CDR3 is 14 residues long. V was pared by 1 base and J by 1 base, with 7 bases between. The CDR3 DNA is TGTGCCAGCTCACCACAGGGGTGGAACACTGAAGCTTTCTTT. This codes for CASSPQGWNTEAFF.

Only one count was recorded for this clone. The V call is TRBV18, the J call TRBJ1-3; D is unclear. Per the germline V gene, CDR1 is KGHSH and CDR2 is LQKENI. V lost 1 base to trimming and J lost 0 bases, with 4 bases between them. CDR3 length: 14 amino acids. DNA of the CDR3: TGTGCCAGCTCACCACAGGGCTCTGGAAACACCATATATTTT. It specifies CASSPQGSGNTIYF.

The chain carries TRBV5-1 and TRBJ2-3, with unresolved D. The CDR3 is made up of 14 amino acids. V lost 4 bases, J lost 3 bases, and 12 bases lay in between. Germline assignment: CDR1 SGHRS and CDR2 YFSETQ. CDR3 in DNA: TGCGCCAGCAGCGTAGGCGGCGGAACAGATACGCAGTATTTT. This encodes CASSVGGGTDTQYF.